This T cell receptor beta chain is drawn from a study of blood T cell repertoires in COVID-19. Method: immunoSEQ multiplex PCR; TCRdb's copy keeps in-frame clones and lacks some. The sample has a few hundred thousand clones; 75% to 90% are singletons. J was trimmed by 13 bases and V by 3 bases; bases with no gene match: 11. Germline assignment: CDR1 SGHTA and CDR2 FQGNSA. This CDR3 has 14 residues. The chain carries TRBV7-2 and TRBJ2-1; 8 bases line up with TRBD1. Sequencing was performed on peripheral blood. The source of this sequence is a woman aged 50 to 60 who had recovered from COVID-19. The CDR3 DNA is TGTGCCAGCAGCTTCAGGGGGCCCGGGTTAGCCCAGTTCTTC. As protein: CASSFRGPGLAQFF.